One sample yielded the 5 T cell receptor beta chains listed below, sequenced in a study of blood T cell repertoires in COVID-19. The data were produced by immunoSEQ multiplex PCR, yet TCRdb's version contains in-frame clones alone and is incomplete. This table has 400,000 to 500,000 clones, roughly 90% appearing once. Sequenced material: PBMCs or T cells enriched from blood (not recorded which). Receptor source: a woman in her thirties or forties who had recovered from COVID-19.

The chain's CDR3 is CAWSTLRGRQPQHF. In DNA form, the CDR3 reads TGTGCCTGGAGTACCCTTCGCGGTCGGCAGCCCCAGCATTTT. The rearrangement links TRBV30 to TRBJ1-5, with D uncertain. The CDR3 is made up of 14 amino acids. Germline CDR1 is GTSNPN and CDR2 is SVGIG (reference sequence). V lost 2 bases to trimming and J lost 7 bases, with 15 bases between them.

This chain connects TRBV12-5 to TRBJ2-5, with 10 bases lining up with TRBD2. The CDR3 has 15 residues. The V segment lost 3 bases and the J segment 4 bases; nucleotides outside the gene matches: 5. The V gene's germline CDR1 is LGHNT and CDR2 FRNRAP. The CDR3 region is CASGFLAGVGETQYF. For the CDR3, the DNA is TGTGCTAGTGGTTTCCTAGCGGGAGTCGGAGAGACCCAGTACTTC.

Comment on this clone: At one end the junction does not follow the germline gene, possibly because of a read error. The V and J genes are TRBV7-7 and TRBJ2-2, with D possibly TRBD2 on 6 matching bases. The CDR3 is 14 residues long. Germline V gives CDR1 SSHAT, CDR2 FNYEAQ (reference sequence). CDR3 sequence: CASSLVGGSGELFF. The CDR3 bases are TGTGCTAGCAGCTTAGTCGGGGGATCCGGGGAGCTGTTTTTT.

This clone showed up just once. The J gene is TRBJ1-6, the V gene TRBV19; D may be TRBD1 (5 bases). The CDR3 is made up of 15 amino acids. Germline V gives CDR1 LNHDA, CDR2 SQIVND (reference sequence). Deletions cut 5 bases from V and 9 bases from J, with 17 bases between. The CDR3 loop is CASSYSTGGRSPLHF. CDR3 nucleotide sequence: TGTGCCAGTAGTTATTCAACAGGCGGTCGTTCACCCCTCCACTTT.

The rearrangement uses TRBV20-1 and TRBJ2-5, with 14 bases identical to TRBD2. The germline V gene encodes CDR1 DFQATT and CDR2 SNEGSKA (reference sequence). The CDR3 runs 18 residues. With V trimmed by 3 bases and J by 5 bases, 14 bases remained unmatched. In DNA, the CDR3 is TGCAGTGCTAGTCCCGGGACTAGCGGGAGAACAGGTCAGGAGACCCAGTACTTC. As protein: CSASPGTSGRTGQETQYF.